This is a list of T cell receptor beta chains from one sample in a study of blood T cell repertoires in COVID-19. The method was immunoSEQ multiplex PCR; TCRdb's version includes in-frame clones alone and lacks a portion of them. The table includes approximately 500,000 clones, approximately 88% detected once. The specimen sequenced was peripheral blood. The receptors here all came from a woman aged 50 to 60 with COVID-19, enrolled during active disease. Each CDR3 is given with its conserved first and last residue. The D gene is left open where the match is weak. Some rows have no size entry. The others give once, few or many, or a class for an expanded clone.

v_gene,abundance,j_gene,d_gene,CDR3aa,CDR3nt
TRBV9,-,TRBJ2-6,-,CASSVRREGDNVLTF,TGTGCCAGCAGCGTCCGCAGGGAAGGAGACAACGTCCTGACTTTC
TRBV5-1,-,TRBJ2-5,-,CASSRGREETQYF,TGCGCCAGCAGTCGAGGAAGGGAGGAGACCCAGTACTTC
TRBV28,-,TRBJ2-2,-,CASSFLGGDTGELFF,TGTGCCAGCAGTTTTCTAGGAGGGGACACCGGGGAGCTGTTTTTT
TRBV30,-,TRBJ1-4,-,CAWSVVRATNEKLFF,TGTGCCTGGAGTGTCGTCAGGGCAACTAATGAAAAACTGTTTTTT
TRBV14,-,TRBJ2-7,-,CASSRWQGLSYEQYF,TGTGCCAGCAGCCGTTGGCAGGGCCTCTCCTACGAGCAGTACTTC
TRBV6-4,-,TRBJ1-3,TRBD1,CASTEGRQGGRNTIYF,TGTGCCAGCACAGAGGGCAGACAGGGCGGCAGAAACACCATATATTTT
TRBV9,-,TRBJ1-2,-,CASSPEEDYGYTF,TGTGCCAGCAGCCCCGAGGAAGACTATGGCTACACCTTC
TRBV5-4,-,TRBJ2-5,TRBD2,CASSPERGRETQYF,TGTGCCAGCAGCCCCGAGCGGGGGAGAGAGACCCAGTACTTC
TRBV4-1,-,TRBJ1-1,TRBD1,CASSQRGLGQENTEAFF,TGCGCCAGCAGCCAACGGGGACTCGGACAGGAGAACACTGAAGCTTTCTTT
TRBV28,-,TRBJ1-2,-,CASSSGDYGYTF,TGTGCCAGCAGCTCGGGGGACTATGGCTACACCTTC
TRBV14,-,TRBJ1-1,-,CASSLKTRGSNTEAFF,TGTGCCAGCAGCCTGAAAACGAGGGGGTCGAACACTGAAGCTTTCTTT
TRBV19,-,TRBJ1-2,TRBD1,CASSIDRPGQEGNGYTF,TGTGCCAGTAGTATAGATCGCCCGGGACAGGAAGGAAACGGCTACACCTTC
TRBV11-2,-,TRBJ2-2,-,CASSLEGLLNTGELFF,TGTGCCAGCAGCTTAGAGGGACTCTTAAACACCGGGGAGCTGTTTTTT
TRBV15,-,TRBJ1-4,TRBD1,CATSRVGRQGQDEKLFF,TGTGCCACCAGCAGAGTTGGGAGACAGGGTCAGGATGAAAAACTGTTTTTT
TRBV5-6,-,TRBJ1-1,TRBD1,CASSHWRQGHEAFF,TGTGCCAGCAGCCACTGGAGACAGGGGCATGAAGCTTTCTTT
TRBV4-1,-,TRBJ2-2,-,CASGTNTGGLSGELFF,TGCGCCAGCGGGACTAATACAGGGGGTTTAAGCGGGGAGCTGTTTTTT
TRBV29-1,-,TRBJ1-4,TRBD1,CSVQTGPNEKLFF,TGCAGCGTCCAGACAGGGCCTAATGAAAAACTGTTTTTT
TRBV30,-,TRBJ2-2,TRBD1,CASGQGFSSGGELFF,TGTGCCTCCGGACAGGGGTTTAGTTCGGGCGGGGAGCTGTTTTTT
TRBV5-6,-,TRBJ2-7,-,CASSLFSGHTYEQYF,TGTGCCAGCAGCTTGTTCAGCGGGCATACCTACGAGCAGTACTTC
TRBV27,-,TRBJ1-1,-,CASKLGAGLNTEAFF,TGTGCCAGCAAATTAGGGGCGGGGCTGAACACTGAAGCTTTCTTT
TRBV30,-,TRBJ2-3,TRBD1,CACDRVSTDTQYF,TGTGCCTGTGACAGGGTTAGCACAGATACGCAGTATTTT
TRBV5-4,-,TRBJ2-7,TRBD2,CASSLGLAESYEQYF,TGTGCCAGCAGCTTGGGACTAGCAGAGAGCTACGAGCAGTACTTC
TRBV19,few,TRBJ1-2,-,CASSDDPGVGYGYTF,TGTGCCAGTAGTGACGACCCAGGGGTCGGCTATGGCTACACCTTC
TRBV7-8,-,TRBJ2-2,-,CAVSGGPYTGELFF,TGTGCCGTGTCCGGGGGTCCATACACCGGGGAGCTGTTTTTT
TRBV19,-,TRBJ1-5,-,CASSRRSAQEDQPQHF,TGTGCCAGTAGTAGACGATCTGCCCAGGAGGATCAGCCCCAGCATTTT
TRBV20-1,-,TRBJ2-3,TRBD2,CSASYERGAPATQYF,TGCAGTGCTAGTTACGAGCGGGGGGCCCCGGCCACGCAGTATTTT
TRBV4-1,-,TRBJ2-4,TRBD1,CASSQDAQGSIQYF,TGCGCCAGCAGCCAAGATGCACAGGGGAGCATTCAGTACTTC
TRBV29-1,-,TRBJ2-7,-,CSGRLEGFYEQYF,TGCAGCGGCCGACTAGAAGGGTTCTACGAGCAGTACTTC
TRBV6-5,once,TRBJ1-4,-,CASSYTSSNEKLFF,TGTGCCAGCAGTTATACGAGTTCTAATGAAAAACTGTTTTTT
TRBV11-2,few,TRBJ1-1,TRBD1,CASSSVPGTGRTEAFF,TGTGCCAGCAGCTCCGTCCCCGGGACAGGGAGAACTGAAGCTTTCTTT